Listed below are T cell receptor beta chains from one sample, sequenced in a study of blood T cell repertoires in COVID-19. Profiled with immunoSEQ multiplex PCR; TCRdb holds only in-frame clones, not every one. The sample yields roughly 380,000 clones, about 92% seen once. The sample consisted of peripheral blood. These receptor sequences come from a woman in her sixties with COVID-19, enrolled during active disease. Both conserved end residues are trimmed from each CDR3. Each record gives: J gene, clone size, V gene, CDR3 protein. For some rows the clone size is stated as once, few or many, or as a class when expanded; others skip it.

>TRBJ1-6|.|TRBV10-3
AISERGNSPLH
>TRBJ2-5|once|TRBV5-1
ASSSVTSYKETQY
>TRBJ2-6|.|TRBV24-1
ATSEPRGPSGANVLT
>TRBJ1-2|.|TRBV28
ASSRHRGVGGYT
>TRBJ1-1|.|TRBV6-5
ASSYMGTGNTEAF
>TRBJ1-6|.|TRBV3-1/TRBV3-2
ASSQVGQGATSPLH
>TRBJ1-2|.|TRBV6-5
ASDAGTIGFDGYT
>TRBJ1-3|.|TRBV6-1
ASSDRGYGNTIY
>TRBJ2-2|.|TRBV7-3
ASSFGTGGNTGELF
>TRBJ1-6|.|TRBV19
ASSTDRSSYNSPLH
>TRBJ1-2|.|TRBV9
ASSVGSGYGYT
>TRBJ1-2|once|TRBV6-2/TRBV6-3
ASSYSNPGRDYGYT
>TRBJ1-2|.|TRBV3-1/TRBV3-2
ASSRDRANYGYT
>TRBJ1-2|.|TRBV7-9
ASSADSTYGYT
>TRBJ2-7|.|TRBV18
ASSPDAGEQY
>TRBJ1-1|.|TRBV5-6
ASSAGNWDTEAF
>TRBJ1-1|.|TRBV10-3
AISESWGHTEAF
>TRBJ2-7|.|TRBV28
ASSISRGILYEQY
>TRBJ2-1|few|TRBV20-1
SARFGRQF
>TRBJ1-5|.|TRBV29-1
SVGTGNQPQH
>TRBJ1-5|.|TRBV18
ASSVDRSNQPQH
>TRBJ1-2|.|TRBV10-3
AISKGDTYGYT
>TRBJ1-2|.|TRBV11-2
ASSLGRGYGYT
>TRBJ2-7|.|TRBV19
ASRQDYLSYEQY
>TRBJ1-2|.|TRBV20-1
SASGFGQTNYGYT
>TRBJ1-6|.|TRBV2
ASSEGQSYNSPLH